This record covers a single TCR beta chain. The specificity of this receptor is unknown. Nothing much larger sits one base from this clone, and base qualities are not available. The sample comes from a study of blood T cell repertoires in COVID-19 (TCRdb year 2020). Regarding the research as a whole: Samples from collaborators originated in the United States, Italy and Spain and spanned both the acute and convalescent phases of COVID-19. The prospective study material was composed of cDNA or gDNA derived from T cells, B-cell-depleted T cells, or PBMCs. The dataset comprised deeply sampled blood TCRbeta repertoires from subjects exposed to, actively infected with, or recovered from COVID-19. A freely available public database, intended as a resource for researchers studying the immune response to SARS-CoV-2, is where the repertoires were released. Samples came from the ongoing ImmuneRACE study (first 160 participants) plus 1,254 subjects from 6 global collaborators. Nearly every sample came with metadata listing a de-identified subject ID, COVID-19 status, age in years and sex. Where available, HLA class I and class II types were obtained from metadata supplied by the sample provider rather than from assay-based typing.

V is cut by 3 bases and J by 3 bases, and the space between the germline ends is 12 bases. The CDR3 measures 14 amino acids from cysteine to phenylalanine. Of the read, only the CDR3 DNA is kept; its 42 bases are in frame from base 1. CDR1 and CDR2 are read off the germline V gene as SGHVS and FQNEAQ. Collaborating institutions collected whole blood in K2EDTA tubes following their own protocols. For TCRbeta analysis, collaborators shipped samples as frozen whole blood, isolated PBMCs, or DNA extracted from either of those sample types. The immunoSEQ Assay, a bias-controlled multiplex PCR, was used to amplify TCRbeta CDR3 regions from genomic DNA. The source study handled its data this way. Within the assay, amplification of reference gene primers was used to estimate how many nucleated cells each sample contained. Sequence reads were collapsed and filtered to measure the absolute abundance of every unique TCRbeta CDR3 rearrangement. Productive Simpson clonality was computed per sample as the square root of Simpson's diversity index over productive rearrangements. TCRdb limited this immuneACCESS table to in-frame rearrangements with V and J called. A share of clones is missing; checked studies link under half to unresolved V genes, and the rest is unexplained. V, J and clone size are those of that table, while D and trimming were read from the DNA. The sample table shows some 140,000 clones, and around 80% are seen once. Less than 4.5% of the sample lies in the top ten.

What the work shows at the level of the full study, not this receptor alone: Clinical and demographic metadata were provided uncurated, with the amount varying by source and participant.

The sequence came from a man aged 55 to 69 with acute or convalescent COVID-19. The chain couples TRBV7-8 to TRBJ2-7; the D gene remains uncertain. The specimen sequenced was peripheral blood. The sequence in DNA is TGTGCCAGCAGCTTTGGGCTATCAGGCTACGAGCAGTACTTC. Translated, this gives CASSFGLSGYEQYF.